The T cell receptor beta chain under discussion was sequenced for a study of blood T cell repertoires in COVID-19. Turning to the study itself: T cells, B-cell-depleted T cells, or PBMCs supplied cDNA or gDNA.

Generated by immunoSEQ multiplex PCR, the TCRdb table keeps only in-frame clones and is missing some. The sample carries around 300,000 clones, 89% recorded once. V was cut by 4 bases and J by 0 bases, with 10 bases left in between. CDR3 length: 14 residues. CDR1 and CDR2 (germline): LGHDT, YNNKEL (reference sequence). The rearrangement links TRBV3-1 (or the pseudogene TRBV3-2) to TRBJ2-7; no clear D gene. This clonotype originated in a man in his fifties with acute or convalescent COVID-19. The sample was peripheral blood. The chain's CDR3 is CASSPSQYSYEQYF. The CDR3 DNA reads TGTGCCAGCAGCCCGTCACAGTACTCCTACGAGCAGTACTTC.